The rows below give T cell receptor beta chains drawn from one sample of a study of PD-1 blockade in classical Hodgkin lymphoma. Method: immunoSEQ multiplex PCR; TCRdb's copy keeps in-frame clones and lacks some. The profile shows approximately 100,000 clones, more than 80% of them singletons. The sequencing here drew on peripheral blood mononuclear cells (PBMCs), taken before the fourth cycle of nivolumab. These receptors all stem from a human donor with classical Hodgkin lymphoma. The CDR3 runs from the conserved cysteine through the conserved F or W. The D gene is left open where the match is weak. Clone size is shown for a subset of rows, as once, few, many or a class of expanded clone.

d_gene: TRBD2; v_gene: TRBV9; j_gene: TRBJ2-3; abundance: NA; CDR3nt: TGTGCCAGCAGCGTAGGAAGCGGGACTAGCACAGATACGCAGTATTTT; CDR3aa: CASSVGSGTSTDTQYF
d_gene: TRBD2; v_gene: TRBV2; j_gene: TRBJ2-5; abundance: NA; CDR3nt: TGTGCCAGTGGGAGGGAGGGCCGGAGGGAGACCCAGTACTTC; CDR3aa: CASGREGRRETQYF
d_gene: NA; v_gene: TRBV30; j_gene: TRBJ2-3; abundance: few; CDR3nt: TGTGCCTGGAGTGTACGTCGATCTAGCACAGATACGCAGTATTTT; CDR3aa: CAWSVRRSSTDTQYF
d_gene: NA; v_gene: TRBV5-1; j_gene: TRBJ2-7; abundance: few; CDR3nt: TGCGCCAGCAGCATGGGACTTGGTGAGGACGAGCAGTACTTC; CDR3aa: CASSMGLGEDEQYF
d_gene: NA; v_gene: TRBV29-1; j_gene: TRBJ2-5; abundance: once; CDR3nt: TGCAGCGTTGAAGATCCAGGGGAACTAGAGACCCAGTACTTC; CDR3aa: CSVEDPGELETQYF
d_gene: NA; v_gene: TRBV28; j_gene: TRBJ1-4; abundance: NA; CDR3nt: TGTGCCAGCAGTTTCCCACTACCTGAAAAACTGTTTTTT; CDR3aa: CASSFPLPEKLFF
d_gene: TRBD2; v_gene: TRBV5-4; j_gene: TRBJ2-4; abundance: few; CDR3nt: TGTGCCTGCGGAGCGGGAGGGCCGAACCCCAAAAACATTCAGTACTTC; CDR3aa: CACGAGGPNPKNIQYF
d_gene: TRBD2; v_gene: TRBV5-1; j_gene: TRBJ2-3; abundance: NA; CDR3nt: TGCGCCAGCAGCGACCAGACTAGCGTAACGCAGTATTTT; CDR3aa: CASSDQTSVTQYF
d_gene: NA; v_gene: TRBV10-3; j_gene: TRBJ1-2; abundance: NA; CDR3nt: TGTGCCATCAGGGGGGTCCGGACCATTTCGGGCTACACCTTC; CDR3aa: CAIRGVRTISGYTF
d_gene: NA; v_gene: TRBV15; j_gene: TRBJ2-5; abundance: NA; CDR3nt: TGTGCCACCAGCAAAAGGTTCCAGTCGACAGAGACCCAGTACTTC; CDR3aa: CATSKRFQSTETQYF
d_gene: NA; v_gene: TRBV20-1; j_gene: TRBJ2-7; abundance: once; CDR3nt: TGCAGTGCTAGAGGCTTCCTCGAGCAGTACTTC; CDR3aa: CSARGFLEQYF
d_gene: TRBD1; v_gene: TRBV5-4; j_gene: TRBJ1-1; abundance: NA; CDR3nt: TGTGCCAGCAGCGAGGACAGGGGCACTGAAGCTTTCTTT; CDR3aa: CASSEDRGTEAFF
d_gene: NA; v_gene: TRBV7-3; j_gene: TRBJ2-1; abundance: NA; CDR3nt: TGTGCCAGCAGCCCCGGGTCCTACAATGAGCAGTTCTTC; CDR3aa: CASSPGSYNEQFF
d_gene: TRBD1; v_gene: TRBV27; j_gene: TRBJ2-7; abundance: NA; CDR3nt: TGTGCCAGCAGTGGGGCGGGACAGGGCTACGAGCAGTACTTC; CDR3aa: CASSGAGQGYEQYF
d_gene: NA; v_gene: TRBV27; j_gene: TRBJ1-2; abundance: NA; CDR3nt: TGTGCCAGCAGTTTAAGTCGGGGGACGGGTAACTATGGCTACACCTTC; CDR3aa: CASSLSRGTGNYGYTF
d_gene: NA; v_gene: TRBV7-6; j_gene: TRBJ2-7; abundance: few; CDR3nt: TGTGCCAGCAGCTCCGGACCAAACTACGAGCAGTACTTC; CDR3aa: CASSSGPNYEQYF
d_gene: TRBD1; v_gene: TRBV2; j_gene: TRBJ1-4; abundance: NA; CDR3nt: TGTGCCAGACCGGGACAGGCGATCCCCCACAATGAAAAACTGTTTTTT; CDR3aa: CARPGQAIPHNEKLFF
d_gene: TRBD2; v_gene: TRBV10-3; j_gene: TRBJ2-1; abundance: NA; CDR3nt: TGTGCCCACAAAGGGTCCCTAGCGGGAGGGAATGAGCAGTTCTTC; CDR3aa: CAHKGSLAGGNEQFF
d_gene: TRBD2; v_gene: TRBV7-8; j_gene: TRBJ2-1; abundance: NA; CDR3nt: TGTGCCAGCAGCTTGGGGGGGGTCGGCAATGAGCAGTTCTTC; CDR3aa: CASSLGGVGNEQFF
d_gene: NA; v_gene: TRBV5-1; j_gene: TRBJ2-3; abundance: NA; CDR3nt: TGCGCCAGCAGACAGGATAGCACAGATACGCAGTATTTT; CDR3aa: CASRQDSTDTQYF
d_gene: NA; v_gene: TRBV10-3; j_gene: TRBJ2-3; abundance: NA; CDR3nt: TGTGCCATCGCGGGGGAGGGGGCAGATACGCAGTATTTT; CDR3aa: CAIAGEGADTQYF
d_gene: TRBD2; v_gene: TRBV29-1; j_gene: TRBJ2-1; abundance: NA; CDR3nt: TGCAGCGTAGAACTAGCGGGGGCCTACAATGAGCAGTTCTTC; CDR3aa: CSVELAGAYNEQFF
d_gene: NA; v_gene: TRBV9; j_gene: TRBJ2-3; abundance: NA; CDR3nt: TGTGCCAGCAGCGAGGTGCTGACGGATACGCAGTATTTT; CDR3aa: CASSEVLTDTQYF
d_gene: NA; v_gene: TRBV2; j_gene: TRBJ2-5; abundance: NA; CDR3nt: TGTGCCAGCAGCTTCCAAGAGACCCAGTACTTC; CDR3aa: CASSFQETQYF
d_gene: TRBD2; v_gene: TRBV18; j_gene: TRBJ2-7; abundance: NA; CDR3nt: TGTGCCAGCTCACCCCCTAGCGGGAGCGAGCAGTACTTC; CDR3aa: CASSPPSGSEQYF
d_gene: TRBD1; v_gene: TRBV7-9; j_gene: TRBJ2-7; abundance: NA; CDR3nt: TGTGCCAGCAGCTACGGACAGGGGTGGGAGCAGTACTTC; CDR3aa: CASSYGQGWEQYF
d_gene: TRBD1; v_gene: TRBV5-6; j_gene: TRBJ1-5; abundance: NA; CDR3nt: TGTGCCAGCAGCAGGACAGGGGTCCAGCCCCAGCATTTT; CDR3aa: CASSRTGVQPQHF
d_gene: NA; v_gene: TRBV4-3; j_gene: TRBJ1-1; abundance: few; CDR3nt: TGCGCCAGCAGCCAAGAGGGGAAGACTGAAGCTTTCTTT; CDR3aa: CASSQEGKTEAFF
d_gene: NA; v_gene: TRBV25-1; j_gene: TRBJ1-2; abundance: NA; CDR3nt: TGTGCCAGCACTAAAAGCGGAGGTGACTATGGCTACACCTTC; CDR3aa: CASTKSGGDYGYTF
d_gene: NA; v_gene: TRBV7-6; j_gene: TRBJ1-1; abundance: NA; CDR3nt: TGTGCCAGCAGCTTAAGTATAACGAACACTGAAGCTTTCTTT; CDR3aa: CASSLSITNTEAFF
d_gene: NA; v_gene: TRBV4-1; j_gene: TRBJ1-3; abundance: NA; CDR3nt: TGCGCCAGCAGCTCCCGGGAGGGGCAGGGAAACACCATATATTTT; CDR3aa: CASSSREGQGNTIYF
d_gene: NA; v_gene: TRBV5-4; j_gene: TRBJ2-5; abundance: NA; CDR3nt: TGTGCCAGCAGCGCAACCCTAGCGACCCAAGAGACCCAGTACTTC; CDR3aa: CASSATLATQETQYF